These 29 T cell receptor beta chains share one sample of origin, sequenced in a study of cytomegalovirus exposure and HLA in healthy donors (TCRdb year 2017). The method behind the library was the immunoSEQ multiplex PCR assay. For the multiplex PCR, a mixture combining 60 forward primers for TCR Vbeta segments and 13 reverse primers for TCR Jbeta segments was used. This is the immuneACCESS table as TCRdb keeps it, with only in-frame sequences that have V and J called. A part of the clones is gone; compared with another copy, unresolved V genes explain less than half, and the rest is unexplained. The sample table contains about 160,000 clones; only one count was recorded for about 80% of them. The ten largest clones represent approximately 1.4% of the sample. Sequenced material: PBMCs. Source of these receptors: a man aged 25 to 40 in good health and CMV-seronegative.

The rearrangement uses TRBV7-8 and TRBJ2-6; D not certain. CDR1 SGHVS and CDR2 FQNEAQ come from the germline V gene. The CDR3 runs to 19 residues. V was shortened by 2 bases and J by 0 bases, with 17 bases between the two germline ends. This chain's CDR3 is CASSLFGRSQASGANVLTF. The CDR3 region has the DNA TGTGCCAGCAGCTTATTCGGAAGGAGCCAAGCCTCTGGGGCCAACGTCCTGACTTTC.

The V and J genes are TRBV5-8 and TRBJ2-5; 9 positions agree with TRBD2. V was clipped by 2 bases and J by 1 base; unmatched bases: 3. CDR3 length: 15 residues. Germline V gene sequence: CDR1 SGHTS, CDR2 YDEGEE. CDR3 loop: CASSLGLATQETQYF. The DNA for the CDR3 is TGTGCCAGCAGCTTAGGACTAGCGACCCAAGAGACCCAGTACTTC.

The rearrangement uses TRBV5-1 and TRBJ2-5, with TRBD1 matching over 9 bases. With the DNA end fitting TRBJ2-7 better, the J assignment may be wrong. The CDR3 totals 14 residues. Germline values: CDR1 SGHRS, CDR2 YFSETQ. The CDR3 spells CASSRGTGIYEQYF. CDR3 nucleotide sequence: TGCGCCAGCAGCCGTGGGACAGGGATTTACGAGCAGTACTTC.

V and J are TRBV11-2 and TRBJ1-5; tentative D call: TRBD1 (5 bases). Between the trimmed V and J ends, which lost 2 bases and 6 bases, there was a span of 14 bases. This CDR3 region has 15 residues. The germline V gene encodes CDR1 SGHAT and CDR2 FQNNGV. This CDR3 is CASSLIGGAGQPQHF. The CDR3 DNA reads TGTGCCAGCAGCTTAATCGGAGGGGCTGGTCAGCCCCAGCATTTT. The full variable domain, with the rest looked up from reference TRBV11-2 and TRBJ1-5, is EAGVAQSPRYKIIEKRQSVAFWCNPISGHATLYWYQQILGQGPKLLIQFQNNGVVDDSQLPKDRFSAERLKGVDSTLKIQPAKLEDSAVYLCASSLIGGAGQPQHFGDGTRLSIL.

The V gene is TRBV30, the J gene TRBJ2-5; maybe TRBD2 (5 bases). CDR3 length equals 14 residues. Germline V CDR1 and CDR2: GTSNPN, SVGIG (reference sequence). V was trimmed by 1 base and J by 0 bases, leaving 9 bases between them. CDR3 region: CAWSGTGYQETQYF. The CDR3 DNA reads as TGTGCCTGGAGTGGGACTGGGTACCAAGAGACCCAGTACTTC. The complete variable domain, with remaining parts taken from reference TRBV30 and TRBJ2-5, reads SQTIHQWPATLVQPVGSPLSLECTVEGTSNPNLYWYRQAAGRGLQLLFYSVGIGQISSEVPQNLSASRPQDRQFILSSKKLLLSDSGFYLCAWSGTGYQETQYFGPGTRLLVL.

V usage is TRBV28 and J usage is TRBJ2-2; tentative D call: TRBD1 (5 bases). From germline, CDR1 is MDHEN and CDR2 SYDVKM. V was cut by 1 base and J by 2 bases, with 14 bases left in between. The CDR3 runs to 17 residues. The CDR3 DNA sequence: TGTGCCAGCAGTTTATATCCTTCAGGGTCCAACACCGGGGAGCTGTTTTTT. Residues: CASSLYPSGSNTGELFF.

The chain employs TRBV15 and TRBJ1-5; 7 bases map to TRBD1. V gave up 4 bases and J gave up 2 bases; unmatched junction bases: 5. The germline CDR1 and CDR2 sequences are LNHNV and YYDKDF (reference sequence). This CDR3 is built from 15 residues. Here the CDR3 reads CATSIDRERNQPQHF. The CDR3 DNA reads TGTGCCACCAGCATTGACAGGGAACGCAATCAGCCCCAGCATTTT.

The CDR3 nucleotides are TGCGCCAGCAGCCAAGATGGGGGGGAGACCCAGTACTTC. This codes for CASSQDGGETQYF. The chain combines TRBV4-1 with TRBJ2-5, with a tentative D call TRBD2 (6 bases). The length of the CDR3 is 13 residues. Germline values: CDR1 MGHRA, CDR2 YSYEKL. Trimming took off 0 bases at V and 5 bases at J, with 7 bases between the two ends.

In DNA form, the CDR3 reads TGCGCCAGCAGCCAAGATGGGGGGACTGGAAACACCATATATTTT. Amino acids: CASSQDGGTGNTIYF. The J gene is TRBJ1-3, the V gene TRBV4-3, with D perhaps matching TRBD1 (5 bases). V was pared by 0 bases and J by 2 bases, with 8 bases between. The CDR3 runs to 15 residues. Per the germline V gene, CDR1 is LGHNA and CDR2 is YSLEER.

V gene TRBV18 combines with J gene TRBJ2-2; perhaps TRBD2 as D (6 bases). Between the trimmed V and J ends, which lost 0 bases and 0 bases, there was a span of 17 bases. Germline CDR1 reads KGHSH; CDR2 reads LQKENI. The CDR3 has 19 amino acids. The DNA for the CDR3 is TGTGCCAGCTCACCACCTAGTACTCGGGGCGGGGCGAACACCGGGGAGCTGTTTTTT. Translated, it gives CASSPPSTRGGANTGELFF. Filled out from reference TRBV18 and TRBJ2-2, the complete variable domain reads NAGVMQNPRHLVRRRGQEARLRCSPMKGHSHVYWYRQLPEEGLKFMVYLQKENIIDESGMPKERFSAEFPKEGPSILRIQQVVRGDSAAYFCASSPPSTRGGANTGELFFGEGSRLTVL.

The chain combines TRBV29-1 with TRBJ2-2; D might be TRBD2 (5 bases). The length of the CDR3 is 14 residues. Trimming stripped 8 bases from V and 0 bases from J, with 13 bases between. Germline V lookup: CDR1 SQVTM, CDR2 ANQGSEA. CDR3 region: CSTQKGANTGELFF. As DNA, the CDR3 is TGCAGCACACAAAAGGGAGCGAACACCGGGGAGCTGTTTTTT.

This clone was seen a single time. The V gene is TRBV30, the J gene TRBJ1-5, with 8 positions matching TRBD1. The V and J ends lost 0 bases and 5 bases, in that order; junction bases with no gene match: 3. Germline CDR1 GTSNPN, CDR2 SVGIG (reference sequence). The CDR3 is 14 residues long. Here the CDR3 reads CAWSVDRGDQPQHF. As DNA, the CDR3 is TGTGCCTGGAGTGTAGACAGGGGTGATCAGCCCCAGCATTTT.

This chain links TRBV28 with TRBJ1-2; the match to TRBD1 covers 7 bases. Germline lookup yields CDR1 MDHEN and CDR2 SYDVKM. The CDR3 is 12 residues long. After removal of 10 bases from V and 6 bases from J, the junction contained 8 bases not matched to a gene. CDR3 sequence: CATQGVLDGYTF. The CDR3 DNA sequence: TGTGCCACCCAGGGGGTTTTGGATGGCTACACCTTC.

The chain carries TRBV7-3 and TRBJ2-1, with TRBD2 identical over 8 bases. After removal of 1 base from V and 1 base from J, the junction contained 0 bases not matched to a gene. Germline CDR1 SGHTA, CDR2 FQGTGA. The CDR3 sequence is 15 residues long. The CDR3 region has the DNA TGTGCCAGCAGCTTAAGCGGGAGGTCCTACAATGAGCAGTTCTTC. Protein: CASSLSGRSYNEQFF.

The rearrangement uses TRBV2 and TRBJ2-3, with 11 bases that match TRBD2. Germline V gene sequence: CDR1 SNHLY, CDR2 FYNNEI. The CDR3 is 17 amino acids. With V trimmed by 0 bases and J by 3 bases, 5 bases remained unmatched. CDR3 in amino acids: CASSEALSSGGTDTQYF. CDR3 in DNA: TGTGCCAGCAGTGAAGCGCTGTCTAGCGGGGGGACAGATACGCAGTATTTT.

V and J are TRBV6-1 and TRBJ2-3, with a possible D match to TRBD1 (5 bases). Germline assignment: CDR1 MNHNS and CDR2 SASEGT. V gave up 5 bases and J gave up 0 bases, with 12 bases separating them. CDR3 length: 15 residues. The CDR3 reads CASSLSTDSTDTQYF. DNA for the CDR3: TGTGCCAGCAGTCTCTCGACAGACAGCACAGATACGCAGTATTTT.

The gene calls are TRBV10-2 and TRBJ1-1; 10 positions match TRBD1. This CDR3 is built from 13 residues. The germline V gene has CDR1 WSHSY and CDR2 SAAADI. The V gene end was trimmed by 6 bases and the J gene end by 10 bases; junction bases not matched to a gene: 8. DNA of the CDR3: TGCGCCAGCAGCCTCGGACAGGGGGAGAGAGCTTTCTTT. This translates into CASSLGQGERAFF.

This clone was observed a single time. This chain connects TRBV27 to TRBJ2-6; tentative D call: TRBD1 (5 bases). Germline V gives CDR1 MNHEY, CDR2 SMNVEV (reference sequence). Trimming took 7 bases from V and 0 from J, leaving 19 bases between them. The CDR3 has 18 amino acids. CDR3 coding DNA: TGTGCCAGCACCACCTGGATAGGGGCCTTCTCTGGGGCCAACGTCCTGACTTTC. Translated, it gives CASTTWIGAFSGANVLTF.

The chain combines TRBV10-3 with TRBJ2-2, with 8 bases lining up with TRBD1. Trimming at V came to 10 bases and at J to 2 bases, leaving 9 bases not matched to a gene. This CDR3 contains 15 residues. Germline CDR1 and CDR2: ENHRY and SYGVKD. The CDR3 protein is CATKTAGGNTGELFF. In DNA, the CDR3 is TGTGCCACCAAAACGGCAGGGGGCAACACCGGGGAGCTGTTTTTT.

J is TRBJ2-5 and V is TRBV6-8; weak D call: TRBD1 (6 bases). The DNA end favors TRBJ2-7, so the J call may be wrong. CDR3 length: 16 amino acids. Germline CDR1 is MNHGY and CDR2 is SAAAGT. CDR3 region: CASSFLEGQTIYEQYF. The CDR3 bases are TGTGCCAGCAGTTTTCTTGAGGGACAAACGATATACGAGCAGTACTTC.

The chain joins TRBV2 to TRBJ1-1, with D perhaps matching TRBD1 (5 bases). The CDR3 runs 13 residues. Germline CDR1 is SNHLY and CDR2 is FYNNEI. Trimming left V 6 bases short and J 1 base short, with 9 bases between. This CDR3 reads CASRLTANTEAFF. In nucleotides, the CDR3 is TGTGCCAGCAGGCTGACAGCGAACACTGAAGCTTTCTTT.

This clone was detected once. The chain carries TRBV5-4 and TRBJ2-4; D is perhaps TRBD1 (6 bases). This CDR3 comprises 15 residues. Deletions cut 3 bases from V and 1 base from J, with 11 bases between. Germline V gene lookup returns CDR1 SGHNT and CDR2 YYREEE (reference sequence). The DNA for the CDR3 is TGTGCCAGCAGCTGGTCCCAGGGGGCCAAAAACATTCAGTACTTC. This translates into CASSWSQGAKNIQYF.

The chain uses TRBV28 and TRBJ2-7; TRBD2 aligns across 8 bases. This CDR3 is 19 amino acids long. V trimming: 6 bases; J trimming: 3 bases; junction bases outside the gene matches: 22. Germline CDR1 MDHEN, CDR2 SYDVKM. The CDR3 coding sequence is TGTGCCAGCAGCGGGGGGGGAGGGGGGATTGGCGGAGAATACTACGAGCAGTACTTC. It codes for CASSGGGGGIGGEYYEQYF.

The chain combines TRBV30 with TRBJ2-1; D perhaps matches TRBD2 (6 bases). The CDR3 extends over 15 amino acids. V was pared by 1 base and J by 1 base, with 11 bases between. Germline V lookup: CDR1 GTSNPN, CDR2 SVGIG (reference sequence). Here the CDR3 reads CAWSGLAGSYNEQFF. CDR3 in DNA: TGTGCCTGGAGTGGACTCGCGGGGTCCTACAATGAGCAGTTCTTC.

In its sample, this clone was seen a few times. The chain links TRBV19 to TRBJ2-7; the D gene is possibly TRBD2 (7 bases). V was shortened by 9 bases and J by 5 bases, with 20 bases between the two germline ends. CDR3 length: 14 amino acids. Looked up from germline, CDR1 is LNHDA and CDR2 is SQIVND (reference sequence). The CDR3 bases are TGTGCCAGCTCGGGGGGCGGGAGTTCCCACGAGCAGTACTTC. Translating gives CASSGGGSSHEQYF.

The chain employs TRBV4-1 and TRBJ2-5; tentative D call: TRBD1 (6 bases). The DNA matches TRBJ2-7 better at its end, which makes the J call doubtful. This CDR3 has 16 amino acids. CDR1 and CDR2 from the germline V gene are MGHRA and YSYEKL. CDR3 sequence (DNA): TGCGCCAGCAGCCGCTCCCCTGGGGACACCGTGTACGAGCAGTACTTC. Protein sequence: CASSRSPGDTVYEQYF.

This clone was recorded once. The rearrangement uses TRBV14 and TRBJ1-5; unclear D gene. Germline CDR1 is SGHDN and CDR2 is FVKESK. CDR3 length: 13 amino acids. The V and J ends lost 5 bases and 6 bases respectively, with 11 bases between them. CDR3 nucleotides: TGTGCCAGCAGCGGACTTAGGGCTCAGCCCCAGCATTTT. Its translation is CASSGLRAQPQHF.

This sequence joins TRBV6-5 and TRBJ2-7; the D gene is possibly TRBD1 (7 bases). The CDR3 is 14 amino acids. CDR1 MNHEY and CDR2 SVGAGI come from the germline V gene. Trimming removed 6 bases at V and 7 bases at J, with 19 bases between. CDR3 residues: CASRPGQRAGEQYF. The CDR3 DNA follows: TGTGCCAGCAGGCCGGGACAGCGGGCGGGGGAGCAGTACTTC.

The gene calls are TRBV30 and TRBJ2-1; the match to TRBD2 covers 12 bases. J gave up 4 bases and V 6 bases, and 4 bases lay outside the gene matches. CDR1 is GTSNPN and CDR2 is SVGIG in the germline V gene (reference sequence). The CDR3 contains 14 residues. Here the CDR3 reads CACGLAGMYNEQFF. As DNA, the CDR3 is TGTGCCTGCGGACTAGCGGGGATGTACAATGAGCAGTTCTTC. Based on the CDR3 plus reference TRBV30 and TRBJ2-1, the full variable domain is SQTIHQWPATLVQPVGSPLSLECTVEGTSNPNLYWYRQAAGRGLQLLFYSVGIGQISSEVPQNLSASRPQDRQFILSSKKLLLSDSGFYLCACGLAGMYNEQFFGPGTRLTVL.